One sample yielded the 30 T cell receptor beta chains listed below, sequenced in a study of cytomegalovirus exposure and HLA in healthy donors. Researchers ran the PCR with 60 Vbeta and 13 Jbeta primers. Profiling relied on immunoSEQ multiplex PCR, and the TCRdb table lists in-frame clones only, not all of them. The repertoire holds 110,000 or so clones, with over 75% as singletons. Source material: PBMCs. The receptors derive from a woman in her twenties or thirties in good health and CMV-seropositive.

This clone was seen more than once but under ten times. CDR3 nucleotide sequence: TGTGCCAGCAGCTTGGACTGGGGAAGCACAGATACGCAGTATTTT. This encodes CASSLDWGSTDTQYF. V and J are TRBV11-2 and TRBJ2-3, with D maybe TRBD2 (5 bases). Looked up from germline, CDR1 is SGHAT and CDR2 is FQNNGV. There are 15 residues in the CDR3. The V end was cut by 3 bases, the J end by 0 bases, with 10 bases between.

J is TRBJ2-5 and V is TRBV30; a weak D match, TRBD1 (6 bases). There are 11 residues in the CDR3. The ends were cut back, 2 bases at V and 7 bases at J, with 8 bases in the middle. CDR1 is GTSNPN and CDR2 is SVGIG in the germline V gene (reference sequence). CDR3 nucleotides: TGTGCCTGGAGTCTAGGGGGGACCCAGTACTTC. Its translation is CAWSLGGTQYF.

The chain links TRBV29-1 to TRBJ2-7; possible D gene TRBD2, 5 bases. The CDR3 covers 15 residues. Germline CDR1 and CDR2: SQVTM and ANQGSEA. CDR3 residues: CGLSTWVSGSYEQYF. The CDR3 coding sequence is TGCGGCCTCTCGACCTGGGTCTCGGGATCCTACGAGCAGTACTTC.

This clone was counted between two and nine times. V gene TRBV30 combines with J gene TRBJ2-1; the match to TRBD2 covers 9 bases. This CDR3 spans 14 amino acids. Germline V lookup: CDR1 GTSNPN, CDR2 SVGIG (reference sequence). V lost 3 bases and J lost 10; bases outside the gene matches: 10. CDR3 protein: CAWRFPSGKSEQFF. The CDR3 DNA reads as TGTGCCTGGAGGTTCCCTAGCGGGAAGAGCGAGCAGTTCTTC.

The chain carries TRBV7-9 and TRBJ1-1; D is unclear. The CDR3 is 15 amino acids. Germline V gene lookup returns CDR1 SEHNR and CDR2 FQNEAQ (reference sequence). Deletions cut 1 base from V and 1 base from J, with 10 bases between. CDR3 amino acids: CASSLDEGRNTEAFF. The CDR3 DNA is TGTGCCAGCAGCTTAGACGAGGGCAGGAACACTGAAGCTTTCTTT. Variable domain in full (rest from reference TRBV7-9 and TRBJ1-1): DTGVSQNPRHKITKRGQNVTFRCDPISEHNRLYWYRQTLGQGPEFLTYFQNEAQLEKSRLLSDRFSAERPKGSFSTLEIQRTEQGDSAMYLCASSLDEGRNTEAFFGQGTRLTVV.

This clone was picked up a small number of times. The genes are TRBV11-3 and TRBJ1-1, with 10 positions matching TRBD1. Germline loops: CDR1 SGHNT, CDR2 YENEEA. The CDR3 has 13 residues. Trimming at V came to 5 bases and at J to 8 bases, leaving 5 bases not matched to a gene. In DNA form, the CDR3 reads TGTGCCAGCAGCGTACCGGGACAGGGGGAAGCTTTCTTT. It encodes CASSVPGQGEAFF.

The genes are TRBV6-5 and TRBJ2-2; 7 nucleotides agree with TRBD1. V gave up 4 bases and J gave up 3 bases; unmatched junction bases: 2. Looked up from germline, CDR1 is MNHEY and CDR2 is SVGAGI. The CDR3 is made up of 14 amino acids. The CDR3 DNA is TGTGCCAGCAGTTCGGGACAGTACACCGGGGAGCTGTTTTTT. Amino acid sequence: CASSSGQYTGELFF.

The gene calls are TRBV9 and TRBJ2-2, with D hard to call. This CDR3 spans 14 amino acids. Deletions cut 0 bases from V and 4 bases from J, with 7 bases between. CDR1 is SGDLS and CDR2 is YYNGEE in the germline V gene. For the CDR3, the DNA is TGTGCCAGCAGCGTAGGGGCCACCACCGGGGAGCTGTTTTTT. As protein: CASSVGATTGELFF. The full variable domain, with the rest looked up from reference TRBV9 and TRBJ2-2, is DSGVTQTPKHLITATGQRVTLRCSPRSGDLSVYWYQQSLDQGLQFLIQYYNGEERAKGNILERFSAQQFPDLHSELNLSSLELGDSALYFCASSVGATTGELFFGEGSRLTVL.

The chain carries TRBV11-3 and TRBJ2-3; weak D call: TRBD2 (6 bases). Trimming left V 0 bases short and J 5 bases short, with 15 bases between. The CDR3 extends over 16 amino acids. Germline CDR1 is SGHNT and CDR2 is YENEEA. The CDR3 here is CASSLDPATGGDTQYF. As DNA, the CDR3 is TGTGCCAGCAGCTTAGATCCCGCGACCGGGGGAGATACGCAGTATTTT.

In its sample, this clone was seen once. The chain uses TRBV11-2 and TRBJ2-2; TRBD1 is a possible D gene (5 bases). The V gene's germline CDR1 is SGHAT and CDR2 FQNNGV. The CDR3 is made up of 14 amino acids. Deletions cut 3 bases from V and 2 bases from J, with 7 bases between. CDR3 in DNA: TGTGCCAGCAGCTTGACAGTTAACACCGGGGAGCTGTTTTTT. It codes for CASSLTVNTGELFF.

This clone appeared a few times. This chain joins TRBV2 and TRBJ2-5; 11 bases line up with TRBD2. Germline V CDR1 and CDR2: SNHLY, FYNNEI. CDR3 length: 16 residues. Trimming took 1 base from V and 4 from J; bases not matched to a gene: 5. This CDR3 is CASSEGTSGSGETQYF. Written as DNA, the CDR3 is TGTGCCAGCAGTGAAGGCACTAGCGGGAGTGGAGAGACCCAGTACTTC.

The chain has TRBV2 and TRBJ1-6; D remains ambiguous. The V end lost 6 bases, the J end lost 5 bases, and 11 bases lay between the germline ends. The CDR3 spans 14 residues. CDR1 is SNHLY and CDR2 is FYNNEI in the germline V gene. The CDR3 DNA sequence: TGTGCCAGCAGGCCGTTGACTGATAATTCACCCCTCCACTTT. This gives the protein CASRPLTDNSPLHF.

To note about this clone: This sample also contains other DNA sequences that code for the same CDR3. The V and J genes are TRBV19 and TRBJ2-1; 7 bases are shared with TRBD2. V dropped 4 bases and J dropped 4; count of bases not matched to a gene: 4. The CDR3 sequence is 14 residues long. The V gene's germline CDR1 is LNHDA and CDR2 SQIVND (reference sequence). CDR3 nucleotides: TGTGCCAGTAGTAGGGAGGGGCGGTACAATGAGCAGTTCTTC. Residues: CASSREGRYNEQFF.

This clone was recorded a few times. The gene calls are TRBV18 and TRBJ2-7; no clear D gene. Trimming took off 0 bases at V and 0 bases at J, with 6 bases between the two ends. CDR1 is KGHSH and CDR2 is LQKENI in the germline V gene. The CDR3 totals 14 residues. The CDR3 sequence is CASSPPSSSYEQYF. CDR3 nucleotides: TGTGCCAGCTCACCACCGAGTAGCTCCTACGAGCAGTACTTC. The full variable domain, in which reference TRBV18 and TRBJ2-7 provide the parts outside the CDR3, is NAGVMQNPRHLVRRRGQEARLRCSPMKGHSHVYWYRQLPEEGLKFMVYLQKENIIDESGMPKERFSAEFPKEGPSILRIQQVVRGDSAAYFCASSPPSSSYEQYFGPGTRLTVT.

The V gene is TRBV6-5, the J gene TRBJ1-3; D might be TRBD1 (5 bases). Trimming cost V 5 bases and J 4 bases, with 12 bases left between them. From germline, CDR1 is MNHEY and CDR2 SVGAGI. The CDR3 is made up of 14 amino acids. This CDR3 is CASSNPGGGNTIYF. The CDR3 DNA reads TGTGCCAGCAGTAACCCCGGGGGGGGAAACACCATATATTTT.

The chain joins TRBV10-3 to TRBJ1-6; perhaps TRBD1 as D (5 bases). Germline lookup yields CDR1 ENHRY and CDR2 SYGVKD. V dropped 0 bases and J dropped 0 bases, with 9 bases sitting between them. CDR3 length equals 17 residues. The CDR3 bases are TGTGCCATCAGTGAGTCAGGGGTGAGCTCCTATAATTCACCCCTCCACTTT. Protein product: CAISESGVSSYNSPLHF.

This clone was observed a handful of times. V and J are TRBV19 and TRBJ1-1; D is ambiguous. V was shortened by 4 bases and J by 1 base, with 13 bases between the two germline ends. Germline V gives CDR1 LNHDA, CDR2 SQIVND (reference sequence). This CDR3 comprises 15 residues. This CDR3 reads CASSNPRGENTEAFF. In nucleotides, the CDR3 is TGTGCCAGTAGTAACCCCCGCGGGGAGAACACTGAAGCTTTCTTT.

The J gene is TRBJ1-4, the V gene TRBV6-6; tentatively, D is TRBD1 (5 bases). Looked up from germline, CDR1 is MNHNY and CDR2 is SVGAGI (reference sequence). The CDR3 covers 16 residues. The ends were cut back, 3 bases at V and 5 bases at J, with 16 bases in the middle. The CDR3 nucleotides read TGTGCCAGCAGTTATCCCGGGACTCAAGGAAATGAAAAACTGTTTTTT. Protein product: CASSYPGTQGNEKLFF.

This chain uses TRBV10-3 with TRBJ1-2; maybe TRBD1 (5 bases). V gave up 5 bases and J gave up 4 bases, with 11 bases separating them. The CDR3 runs 13 residues. Germline V gene data show CDR1 as ENHRY and CDR2 as SYGVKD. Here the CDR3 DNA reads TGTGCCATCAGTCCACCGGGGGTCTATGGCTACACCTTC. It translates to CAISPPGVYGYTF.

This clone was counted a single time. CDR3 bases: TGTGCCAGCAGTTTACGGGTGTGGTACGAGCAGTACTTC. Residues: CASSLRVWYEQYF. The genes are TRBV28 and TRBJ2-7, with no clear D. In germline, CDR1 is MDHEN, CDR2 SYDVKM. The CDR3 sequence is 13 residues long. With 2 bases removed from V and 4 bases from J, the gap between germline ends came to 9 bases.

The chain joins TRBV6-6 to TRBJ2-1; 10 bases fit TRBD1. V shed 5 bases and J 8 bases; nucleotides not matched to a gene: 12. Germline V gene lookup returns CDR1 MNHNY and CDR2 SVGAGI (reference sequence). The CDR3 is 16 amino acids. CDR3 nucleotides: TGTGCCAGCAGTCCCGAGGGACAGGGGTTGGGCCATGAGCAGTTCTTC. Amino acid sequence: CASSPEGQGLGHEQFF.

The rearrangement joins TRBV5-6 to TRBJ2-3; possible D gene TRBD2, 6 bases. The CDR3 loop spans 17 amino acids. Germline lookup yields CDR1 SGHDT and CDR2 YYEEEE. Trimming took off 4 bases at V and 0 bases at J, with 18 bases between the two ends. CDR3 nucleotide sequence: TGTGCCAGCAGCCTGGGAAATAGCGGAACTAGCACAGATACGCAGTATTTT. Its protein product is CASSLGNSGTSTDTQYF.

This clone appeared once. The rearrangement joins TRBV25-1 to TRBJ2-1; TRBD2 matches 13 bases. The germline V gene encodes CDR1 MGHDK and CDR2 SYGVNS. With V trimmed by 4 bases and J by 8 bases, 2 bases remained unmatched. The CDR3 is made up of 14 amino acids. The CDR3 here is CASSVTSGRDEQFF. DNA for the CDR3: TGTGCCAGCAGTGTAACTAGCGGGAGGGATGAGCAGTTCTTC.

The chain couples TRBV5-1 to TRBJ1-1; D might be TRBD1 (6 bases). CDR1 and CDR2 (germline): SGHRS, YFSETQ. V shed 2 bases and J shed 1 base, with 9 bases lying between them. The CDR3 has 14 amino acids. CDR3 coding DNA: TGCGCCAGCAGCTTATACAGGGAGAACACTGAAGCTTTCTTT. Encoded protein: CASSLYRENTEAFF. Combining the CDR3 with reference TRBV5-1 and TRBJ1-1 gives the whole variable domain KAGVTQTPRYLIKTRGQQVTLSCSPISGHRSVSWYQQTPGQGLQFLFEYFSETQRNKGNFPGRFSGRQFSNSRSEMNVSTLELGDSALYLCASSLYRENTEAFFGQGTRLTVV.

This clone was seen a single time. DNA of the CDR3: TGTGCCAGCAGCTTTCAGAACACAGATACGCAGTATTTT. Protein sequence: CASSFQNTDTQYF. The gene calls are TRBV11-3 and TRBJ2-3; D uncertain. Trimming left V 3 bases short and J 2 bases short, with 6 bases between. The CDR3 sequence is 13 residues long. CDR1 SGHNT and CDR2 YENEEA come from the germline V gene. The variable domain in full, completed from reference TRBV11-3 and TRBJ2-3, reads EAGVVQSPRYKIIEKKQPVAFWCNPISGHNTLYWYLQNLGQGPELLIRYENEEAVDDSQLPKDRFSAERLKGVDSTLKIQPAELGDSAVYLCASSFQNTDTQYFGPGTRLTVL.

The gene calls are TRBV5-5 and TRBJ2-2; the D gene is possibly TRBD1 (6 bases). The CDR3 contains 13 residues. Germline V gives CDR1 SGHKS, CDR2 YYEKEE (reference sequence). V was shortened by 5 bases and J by 6 bases, with 11 bases between the two germline ends. The CDR3 DNA is TGTGCCAGCAGTCGGACAGCAGCCGGGGAGCTGTTTTTT. Protein: CASSRTAAGELFF.

This chain links TRBV13 with TRBJ1-1; unclear D gene. This CDR3 region has 16 residues. Germline V lookup: CDR1 PRHDT, CDR2 FYEKMQ (reference sequence). Deletions cut 5 bases from V and 5 bases from J, with 21 bases between. The DNA of the CDR3 is TGTGCCAGCAGCCCCACTCGGGATGGGAGGTCTACTGAAGCTTTCTTT. This codes for CASSPTRDGRSTEAFF.

This clone was picked up one time. The chain's CDR3 is CASSLTGGAEQYF. In nucleotides, the CDR3 is TGTGCCAGCAGCCTAACAGGGGGCGCCGAGCAGTACTTC. The rearrangement joins TRBV7-9 to TRBJ2-5, with 9 bases lining up with TRBD1. The last part of the DNA fits TRBJ2-7 better; the J call may be wrong. Germline CDR1 SEHNR, CDR2 FQNEAQ (reference sequence). CDR3 length equals 13 residues.

This sequence joins TRBV5-1 and TRBJ2-7; 8 bases fit TRBD2. The germline CDR1 and CDR2 sequences are SGHRS and YFSETQ. After removal of 4 bases from V and 1 base from J, the junction contained 10 bases not matched to a gene. The CDR3 is made up of 16 amino acids. CDR3 in amino acids: CASSLGPAGDSYEQYF. The CDR3 nucleotides read TGCGCCAGCAGCCTGGGACCAGCGGGGGATTCCTACGAGCAGTACTTC.

The chain recombines TRBV19 with TRBJ2-7; D perhaps matches TRBD2 (5 bases). CDR3 length: 14 residues. Germline V gene data show CDR1 as LNHDA and CDR2 as SQIVND (reference sequence). V shed 3 bases and J shed 2 bases, with 11 bases lying between them. The CDR3 DNA is TGTGCCAGTAGTATGAGGGTAAAGCCCTACGAGCAGTACTTC. It specifies CASSMRVKPYEQYF.